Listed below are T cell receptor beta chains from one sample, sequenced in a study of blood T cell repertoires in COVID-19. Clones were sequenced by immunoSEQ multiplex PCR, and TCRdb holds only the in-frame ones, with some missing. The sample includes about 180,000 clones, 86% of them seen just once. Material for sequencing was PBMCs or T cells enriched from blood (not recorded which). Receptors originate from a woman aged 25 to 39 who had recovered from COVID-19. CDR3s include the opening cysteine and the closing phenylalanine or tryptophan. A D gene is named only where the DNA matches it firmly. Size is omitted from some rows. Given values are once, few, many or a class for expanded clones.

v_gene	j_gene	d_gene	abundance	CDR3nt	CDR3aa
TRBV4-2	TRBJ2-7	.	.	TGTGCCAGCAGCCAAACAGGGAGCTCCTACGAGCAGTACTTC	CASSQTGSSYEQYF
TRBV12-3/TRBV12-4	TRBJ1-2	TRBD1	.	TGTGCCAGCAGCCCATCCCGGGACAGCGGCTACACCTTC	CASSPSRDSGYTF
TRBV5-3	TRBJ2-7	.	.	TGTGCCAGAAGCTTGGAGGGACTTAACTCCTACGAGCAGTACTTC	CARSLEGLNSYEQYF
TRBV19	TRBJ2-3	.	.	TGTGCCAGTAGTTCAATCGAGGTCTCTAGCACAGATACGCAGTATTTT	CASSSIEVSSTDTQYF
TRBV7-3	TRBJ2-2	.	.	TGTGCCAGCAGCTTAGGGATAGGACTCAACACCGGGGAGCTGTTTTTT	CASSLGIGLNTGELFF
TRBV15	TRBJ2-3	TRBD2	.	TGTGCCACCAGCAGGCTATTAGCGGGAGTTTATACAGATACGCAGTATTTT	CATSRLLAGVYTDTQYF
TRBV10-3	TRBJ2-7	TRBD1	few	TGTGCCATCACACAGGGGGCTTTGTACGAGCAGTACTTC	CAITQGALYEQYF
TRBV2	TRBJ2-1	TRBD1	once	TGTGCCAGCAGGAACGACGGACAGGAGTACAATGAGCAGTTCTTC	CASRNDGQEYNEQFF
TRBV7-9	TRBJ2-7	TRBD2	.	TGTGCCAGCAGCTTAAACTTGAGCGGGAGCTCTTACGAGCAGTACTTC	CASSLNLSGSSYEQYF
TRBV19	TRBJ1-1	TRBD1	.	TGTGCCAGTAGTCCTCAGGGGGCTACTGAAGCTTTCTTT	CASSPQGATEAFF
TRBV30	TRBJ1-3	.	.	TGTGCCTGGAGCCGGGGGGTTTCTGGAAACACCATATATTTT	CAWSRGVSGNTIYF
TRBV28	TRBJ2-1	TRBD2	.	TGTGCCAGCAGTTTAAGGGCCACTAGCGGCCACAATGAGCAGTTCTTC	CASSLRATSGHNEQFF
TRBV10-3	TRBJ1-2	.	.	TGTGCCATCAAGGAGCCTACTAACTATGGCTACACCTTC	CAIKEPTNYGYTF
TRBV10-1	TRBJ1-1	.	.	TGCGCCAGCAGTGACCGGAGGAACACTGAAGCTTTCTTT	CASSDRRNTEAFF
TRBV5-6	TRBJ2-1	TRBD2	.	TGTGCCAGCAGTTGGGGGGGAGTTAATGAGCAGTTCTTC	CASSWGGVNEQFF
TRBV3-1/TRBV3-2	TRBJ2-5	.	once	TGTGCCAGCAGCCAAGAGGGCTTGGAGACCCAGTACTTC	CASSQEGLETQYF
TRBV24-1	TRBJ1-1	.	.	TGTGCCACCAGTGGAGGGAACACTGAAGCTTTCTTT	CATSGGNTEAFF
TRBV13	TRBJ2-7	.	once	TGTGCCAGCAGCTTTATCGGGAAGTCCTACGAGCAGTACTTC	CASSFIGKSYEQYF
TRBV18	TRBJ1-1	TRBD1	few	TGTGCCAGCTCACCACGGCCTGGTGAGGGGGCCGGAGCTTTCTTT	CASSPRPGEGAGAFF
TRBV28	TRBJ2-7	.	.	TGTGCCAGCAGTTTGCCGGGACACCGCCACGAGCAGTACTTC	CASSLPGHRHEQYF
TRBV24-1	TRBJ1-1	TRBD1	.	TGTGCCACCAGTGACCAGGACAGGGTCAACACTGAAGCTTTCTTT	CATSDQDRVNTEAFF
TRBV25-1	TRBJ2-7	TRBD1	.	TGTGCCAGCAGTCCCAGGGGGACAGGTACCCTTTGGGGGCAGTACTTC	CASSPRGTGTLWGQYF
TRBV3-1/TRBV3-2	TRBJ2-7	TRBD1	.	TGTGCCAGCAGCCCGGGCGGGACAGGGGGCTGGGAGCAGTACTTC	CASSPGGTGGWEQYF
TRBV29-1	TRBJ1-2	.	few	TGCAGCGTACGACAGAGCTCTGGCTACACCTTC	CSVRQSSGYTF
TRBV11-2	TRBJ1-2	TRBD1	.	TGTGCCTCGAAGGATTGGGGCAGGGGGAAGGGCTACACCTTC	CASKDWGRGKGYTF
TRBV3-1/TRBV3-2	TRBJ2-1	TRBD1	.	TGTGCCAGCAGCCAAGGATTGGGACAGGGCGCCTACAATGAGCAGTTCTTC	CASSQGLGQGAYNEQFF
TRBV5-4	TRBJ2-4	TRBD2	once	TGTGCCAGCAGCTTGGATTCTCCCGGGAGGGACATTCAGTACTTC	CASSLDSPGRDIQYF
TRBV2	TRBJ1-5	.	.	TGTGCCAGCAGGGAAACAGGGTTCCCCAATCAGCCCCAGCATTTT	CASRETGFPNQPQHF
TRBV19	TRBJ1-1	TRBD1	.	TGTGCCAGTAGTATGGGACAGGGTGCTCTGGGGGCTTTCTTT	CASSMGQGALGAFF
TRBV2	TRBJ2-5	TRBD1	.	TGTGCCAGCAGTCGTAAACCGGGACAGGGAGAGACCCAGTACTTC	CASSRKPGQGETQYF
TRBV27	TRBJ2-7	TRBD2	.	TGTGCCAGCAGTAAAGGGACTAGCGGGAGGGCCGAGCAGTACTTC	CASSKGTSGRAEQYF
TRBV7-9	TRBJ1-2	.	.	TGTGCCAGCAACAATCCCTCGGGGACTAACGGCTACACCTTC	CASNNPSGTNGYTF
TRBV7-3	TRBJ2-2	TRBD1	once	TGTGCCAGCAGCCACGGGACAGGGCTCGCCGGGGAGCTGTTTTTT	CASSHGTGLAGELFF
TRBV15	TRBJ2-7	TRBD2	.	TGTGCCACCAGCACCACAGCGGGAGACCCCTACGAGCAGTACTTC	CATSTTAGDPYEQYF
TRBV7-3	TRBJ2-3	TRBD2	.	TGTGCCAGCAGCTTTGCTAGCGGGAGGGCCAGGGGCACAGATACGCAGTATTTT	CASSFASGRARGTDTQYF
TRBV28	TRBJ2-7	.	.	TGTGCCAGCGAAAGGGGATACGAGCAGTACTTC	CASERGYEQYF
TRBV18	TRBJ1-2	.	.	TGTGCCAGCTCACCACGGGCGTACGGCTATGGCTACACCTTC	CASSPRAYGYGYTF
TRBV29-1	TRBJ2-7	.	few	TGCAGCGTTATTGAATACCACAACTACGAGCAGTACTTC	CSVIEYHNYEQYF
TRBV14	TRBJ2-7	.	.	TGTGCCAGCAGCCAAGACCAGGGCCCCTACGAGCAGTACTTC	CASSQDQGPYEQYF